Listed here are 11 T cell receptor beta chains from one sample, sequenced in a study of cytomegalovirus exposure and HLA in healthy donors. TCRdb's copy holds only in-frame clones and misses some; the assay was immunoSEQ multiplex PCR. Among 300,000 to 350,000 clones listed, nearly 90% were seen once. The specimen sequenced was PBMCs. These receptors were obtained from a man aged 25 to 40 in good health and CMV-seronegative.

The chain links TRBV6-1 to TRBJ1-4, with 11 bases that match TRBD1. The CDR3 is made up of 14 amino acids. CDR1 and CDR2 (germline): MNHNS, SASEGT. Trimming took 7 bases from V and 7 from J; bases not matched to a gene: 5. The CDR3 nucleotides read TGTGCCAGCACCTGGACAGGGGGCGGTGAAAAACTGTTTTTT. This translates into CASTWTGGGEKLFF.

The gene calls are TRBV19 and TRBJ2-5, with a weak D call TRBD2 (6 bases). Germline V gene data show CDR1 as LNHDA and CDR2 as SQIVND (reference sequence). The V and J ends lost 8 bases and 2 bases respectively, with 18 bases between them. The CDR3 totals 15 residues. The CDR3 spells CASGGTGIPQETQYF. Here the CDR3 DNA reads TGTGCCAGTGGGGGGACTGGAATACCTCAAGAGACCCAGTACTTC.

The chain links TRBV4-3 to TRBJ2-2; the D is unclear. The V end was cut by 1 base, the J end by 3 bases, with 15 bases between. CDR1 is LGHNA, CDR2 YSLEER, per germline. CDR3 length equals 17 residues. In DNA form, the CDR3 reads TGCGCCAGCAGCCAAGTGGGTGTGAGTGACTACACCGGGGAGCTGTTTTTT. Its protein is CASSQVGVSDYTGELFF.

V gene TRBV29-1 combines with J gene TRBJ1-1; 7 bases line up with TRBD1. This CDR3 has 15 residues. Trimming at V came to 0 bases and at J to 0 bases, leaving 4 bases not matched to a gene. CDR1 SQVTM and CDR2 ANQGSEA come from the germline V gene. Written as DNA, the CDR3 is TGCAGCGTTGAAGAATACCAGGGGGTGAACACTGAAGCTTTCTTT. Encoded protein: CSVEEYQGVNTEAFF.

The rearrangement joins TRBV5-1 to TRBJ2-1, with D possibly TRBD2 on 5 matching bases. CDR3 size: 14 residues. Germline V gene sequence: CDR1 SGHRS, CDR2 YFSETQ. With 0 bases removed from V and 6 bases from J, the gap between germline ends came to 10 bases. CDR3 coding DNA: TGCGCCAGCAGCTTGGCACGGGGTTCCAATGAGCAGTTCTTC. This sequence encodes CASSLARGSNEQFF.

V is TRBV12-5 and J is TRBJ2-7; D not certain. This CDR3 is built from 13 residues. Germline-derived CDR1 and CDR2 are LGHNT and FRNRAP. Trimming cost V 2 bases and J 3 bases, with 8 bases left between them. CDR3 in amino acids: CASGLPSGYEQYF. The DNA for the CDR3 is TGTGCTAGTGGTTTGCCGTCAGGCTACGAGCAGTACTTC.

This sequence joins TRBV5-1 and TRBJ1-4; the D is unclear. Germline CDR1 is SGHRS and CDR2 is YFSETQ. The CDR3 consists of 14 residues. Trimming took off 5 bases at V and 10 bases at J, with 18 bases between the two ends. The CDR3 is CASSVMMETGKLFF. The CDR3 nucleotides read TGCGCCAGCAGTGTGATGATGGAGACGGGAAAACTGTTTTTT.

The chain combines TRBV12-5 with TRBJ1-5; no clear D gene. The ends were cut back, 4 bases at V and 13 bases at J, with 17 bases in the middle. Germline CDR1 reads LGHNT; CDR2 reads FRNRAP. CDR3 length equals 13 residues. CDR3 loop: CASGWEGIGVQHF. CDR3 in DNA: TGTGCTAGTGGTTGGGAGGGTATCGGTGTTCAGCATTTT.

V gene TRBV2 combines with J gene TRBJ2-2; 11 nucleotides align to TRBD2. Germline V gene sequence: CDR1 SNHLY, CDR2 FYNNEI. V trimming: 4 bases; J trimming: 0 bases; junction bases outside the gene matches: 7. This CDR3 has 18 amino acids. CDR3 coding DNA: TGTGCCAGCAGTGGACTAGCGGGGAAAAACGCGAACACCGGGGAGCTGTTTTTT. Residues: CASSGLAGKNANTGELFF.

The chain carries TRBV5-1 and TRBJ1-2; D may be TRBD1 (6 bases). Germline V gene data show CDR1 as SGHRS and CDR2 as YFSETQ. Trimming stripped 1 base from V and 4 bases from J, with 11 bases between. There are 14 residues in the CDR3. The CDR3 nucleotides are TGCGCCAGCAGCTTGATGCTACAGGGCTATGGCTACACCTTC. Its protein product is CASSLMLQGYGYTF.

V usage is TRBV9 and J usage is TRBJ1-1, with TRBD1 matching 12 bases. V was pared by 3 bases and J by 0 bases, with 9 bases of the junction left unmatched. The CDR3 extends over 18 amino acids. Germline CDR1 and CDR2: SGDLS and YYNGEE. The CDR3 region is CASSARDRGRPMNTEAFF. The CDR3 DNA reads TGTGCCAGCAGCGCGCGGGACAGGGGGCGACCAATGAACACTGAAGCTTTCTTT. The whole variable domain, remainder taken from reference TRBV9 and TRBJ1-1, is DSGVTQTPKHLITATGQRVTLRCSPRSGDLSVYWYQQSLDQGLQFLIQYYNGEERAKGNILERFSAQQFPDLHSELNLSSLELGDSALYFCASSARDRGRPMNTEAFFGQGTRLTVV.